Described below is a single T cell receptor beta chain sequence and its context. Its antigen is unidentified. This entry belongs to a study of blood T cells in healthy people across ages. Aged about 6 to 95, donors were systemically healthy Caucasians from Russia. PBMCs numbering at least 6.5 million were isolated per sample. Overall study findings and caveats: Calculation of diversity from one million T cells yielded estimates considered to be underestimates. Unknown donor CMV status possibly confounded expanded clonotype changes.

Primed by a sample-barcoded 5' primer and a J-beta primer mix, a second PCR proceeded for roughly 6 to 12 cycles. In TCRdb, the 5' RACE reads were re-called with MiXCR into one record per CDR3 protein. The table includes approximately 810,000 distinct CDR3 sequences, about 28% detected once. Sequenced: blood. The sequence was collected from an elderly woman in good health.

The CDR3 loop is CASSPGTAWQPQHF. Here the CDR3 DNA reads TGTGCCAGCTCACCCGGGACGGCCTGGCAGCCCCAGCATTTT. The J gene is TRBJ1-5, the V gene TRBV18; maybe TRBD1 (5 bases). The germline CDR1 and CDR2 sequences are KGHSH and LQKENI. Between the trimmed V and J ends, which lost 3 bases and 7 bases, there was a span of 13 bases. CDR3 length: 14 amino acids.